Listed below are T cell receptor beta chains from one sample, sequenced in a study of T-cell reconstitution after alpha-beta-depleted transplantation in children. In TCRdb, the PCR reads were re-called with MiXCR into one record per CDR3 protein. There are about 240,000 distinct CDR3 sequences in the sample; roughly 25% occur only once, and less than 3.5% lies in the top ten. The sequencing used PBMCs, collected before TCRalphabeta/CD19-depleted stem cell transplant. The source of these receptors is a girl aged 2 to 10 with Fanconi anemia, due to receive a stem cell transplant. CDR3s include the opening cysteine and the closing phenylalanine or tryptophan. The D gene is left open where the match is weak. Clone size is given for some rows only: seen once, a few or many times, or a class if the clone is expanded.

v_call: TRBV29-1
clone_size: many
j_call: TRBJ2-1
d_call: TRBD2
cdr3_aa: CSVSTSSSQFF
cdr3_nt: TGCAGCGTTTCGACTAGCTCTTCGCAGTTCTTC

v_call: TRBV6-4
clone_size: many
j_call: TRBJ2-3
d_call: -
cdr3_aa: CASSEQMGWGQYF
cdr3_nt: TGTGCCAGCAGTGAACAGATGGGATGGGGGCAGTATTTT

v_call: TRBV29-1
clone_size: -
j_call: TRBJ1-3
d_call: -
cdr3_aa: CSVEVSTATGNTIYF
cdr3_nt: TGCAGCGTTGAAGTTTCGACAGCAACTGGAAACACCATATATTTT

v_call: TRBV20-1
clone_size: -
j_call: TRBJ2-3
d_call: TRBD2
cdr3_aa: CSARERTSGTPDAQYF
cdr3_nt: TGCAGTGCTAGAGAAAGGACTAGCGGGACCCCGGATGCGCAGTATTTT

v_call: TRBV12-3/TRBV12-4
clone_size: many
j_call: TRBJ2-1
d_call: -
cdr3_aa: CASSGGLFGSYNEQFF
cdr3_nt: TGTGCCAGCAGTGGGGGACTGTTTGGCTCCTACAATGAGCAGTTCTTC

v_call: TRBV29-1
clone_size: -
j_call: TRBJ2-6
d_call: -
cdr3_aa: CSVGFSGANVLTF
cdr3_nt: TGCAGCGTTGGCTTCTCTGGGGCCAACGTCCTGACTTTC

v_call: TRBV29-1
clone_size: few
j_call: TRBJ2-5
d_call: TRBD1
cdr3_aa: CSVEGDSQETQYF
cdr3_nt: TGCAGCGTTGAAGGGGACAGCCAAGAGACCCAGTACTTC

v_call: TRBV5-6
clone_size: once
j_call: TRBJ1-1
d_call: TRBD1
cdr3_aa: CASSTMTGGFTWNTEAFF
cdr3_nt: TGTGCCAGCAGCACCATGACAGGGGGCTTCACTTGGAACACTGAAGCTTTCTTT

v_call: TRBV5-1
clone_size: -
j_call: TRBJ2-6
d_call: TRBD1
cdr3_aa: CASSLASRQGASGANVLTF
cdr3_nt: TGCGCCAGCAGCTTGGCCTCTCGACAGGGGGCATCTGGGGCCAACGTCCTGACTTTC

v_call: TRBV6-1
clone_size: many
j_call: TRBJ1-4
d_call: -
cdr3_aa: CASSHHRAGGEKLFF
cdr3_nt: TGTGCCAGCAGTCATCACAGGGCGGGAGGTGAAAAACTGTTTTTT

v_call: TRBV29-1
clone_size: many
j_call: TRBJ2-6
d_call: -
cdr3_aa: CSVSYRAPFSGANVLTF
cdr3_nt: TGCAGCGTTTCCTACAGGGCCCCCTTTTCTGGGGCCAACGTCCTGACTTTC

v_call: TRBV10-2
clone_size: few
j_call: TRBJ2-7
d_call: TRBD2
cdr3_aa: CASSSGRVLYEQYF
cdr3_nt: TGCGCCAGCAGTAGCGGGAGGGTCCTCTACGAGCAGTACTTC

v_call: TRBV6-1
clone_size: -
j_call: TRBJ2-1
d_call: -
cdr3_aa: CASRPHGRDSDEQFF
cdr3_nt: TGTGCCAGCAGACCACATGGGAGGGACAGTGATGAGCAGTTCTTC

v_call: TRBV20-1
clone_size: -
j_call: TRBJ2-5
d_call: -
cdr3_aa: CSARLPGASTETQYF
cdr3_nt: TGCAGTGCACGACTCCCGGGAGCTAGCACAGAGACCCAGTACTTC

v_call: TRBV28
clone_size: many
j_call: TRBJ1-6
d_call: TRBD1
cdr3_aa: CASSSPTGGRSSPLHF
cdr3_nt: TGTGCCAGCAGTTCGCCCACAGGGGGACGAAGTTCACCCCTCCACTTT

v_call: TRBV20-1
clone_size: once
j_call: TRBJ2-3
d_call: TRBD2
cdr3_aa: CSAKREEPNTDTQYF
cdr3_nt: TGCAGCGCTAAGCGGGAGGAGCCTAACACAGATACGCAGTATTTT

v_call: TRBV4-2
clone_size: many
j_call: TRBJ2-2
d_call: -
cdr3_aa: CASSLEGRYTGELFF
cdr3_nt: TGTGCCAGCAGCTTGGAGGGGAGATACACCGGGGAGCTGTTTTTT

v_call: TRBV20-1
clone_size: -
j_call: TRBJ2-3
d_call: -
cdr3_aa: CSASGGDTQYF
cdr3_nt: TGCAGTGCTAGCGGCGGGGACACGCAGTATTTT

v_call: TRBV12-3/TRBV12-4
clone_size: many
j_call: TRBJ2-7
d_call: TRBD2
cdr3_aa: CASTLGLAGGIWEQYF
cdr3_nt: TGTGCCAGCACCCTGGGACTAGCGGGAGGGATCTGGGAGCAGTACTTC

v_call: TRBV25-1
clone_size: -
j_call: TRBJ2-3
d_call: -
cdr3_aa: CASSEFLGLDTQYF
cdr3_nt: TGTGCCAGCAGTGAATTCTTGGGACTTGATACGCAGTATTTT

v_call: TRBV5-4
clone_size: -
j_call: TRBJ2-7
d_call: TRBD1
cdr3_aa: CASSSRRTGTSYEQYF
cdr3_nt: TGTGCCAGCAGCAGCAGGAGGACAGGGACCTCCTACGAGCAGTACTTC

v_call: TRBV4-1
clone_size: -
j_call: TRBJ2-7
d_call: TRBD1
cdr3_aa: CASSQVSGQGYEQYF
cdr3_nt: TGCGCCAGCAGCCAAGTTTCCGGACAGGGGTACGAGCAGTACTTC

v_call: TRBV20-1
clone_size: -
j_call: TRBJ1-5
d_call: TRBD1
cdr3_aa: CSARTGESSNQPQHF
cdr3_nt: TGCAGTGCTCGGACAGGCGAATCGAGCAATCAGCCCCAGCATTTT

v_call: TRBV11-2
clone_size: -
j_call: TRBJ2-7
d_call: -
cdr3_aa: CASSLVLRYEQYF
cdr3_nt: TGTGCCAGCAGCTTAGTACTCAGATACGAGCAGTACTTC

v_call: TRBV7-6
clone_size: few
j_call: TRBJ2-3
d_call: -
cdr3_aa: CASSLEAVLVPADTQYF
cdr3_nt: TGTGCCAGCAGCTTAGAGGCCGTACTAGTCCCGGCAGATACGCAGTATTTT

v_call: TRBV28
clone_size: few
j_call: TRBJ1-6
d_call: -
cdr3_aa: CASSLSNSPLHF
cdr3_nt: TGTGCCAGCAGTTTAAGCAATTCACCCCTCCACTTT

v_call: TRBV7-2
clone_size: -
j_call: TRBJ2-7
d_call: TRBD2
cdr3_aa: CASSSRASGGALYEQYF
cdr3_nt: TGTGCCAGCAGCTCCCGAGCAAGCGGGGGGGCCCTCTACGAGCAGTACTTC

v_call: TRBV6-5
clone_size: many
j_call: TRBJ2-7
d_call: -
cdr3_aa: CASSYSTGVSYEQYF
cdr3_nt: TGTGCCAGCAGTTACTCGACGGGAGTTTCCTACGAGCAGTACTTC

v_call: TRBV20-1
clone_size: few
j_call: TRBJ2-7
d_call: -
cdr3_aa: CSATRGPRGYEQYF
cdr3_nt: TGCAGTGCTACCCGGGGCCCGAGGGGCTACGAGCAGTACTTC

v_call: TRBV20-1
clone_size: many
j_call: TRBJ2-7
d_call: TRBD1
cdr3_aa: CSIQTGKDEQYF
cdr3_nt: TGCAGTATCCAGACAGGGAAGGACGAGCAGTACTTC

v_call: TRBV20-1
clone_size: -
j_call: TRBJ2-7
d_call: -
cdr3_aa: CSARLVGYYEQYF
cdr3_nt: TGCAGTGCTAGGTTAGTCGGGTACTACGAGCAGTACTTC

v_call: TRBV12-3/TRBV12-4
clone_size: -
j_call: TRBJ2-2
d_call: TRBD1
cdr3_aa: CASSNTGQSNTGELFF
cdr3_nt: TGTGCCAGCAGCAACACGGGACAGTCGAACACCGGGGAGCTGTTTTTT

v_call: TRBV20-1
clone_size: -
j_call: TRBJ1-5
d_call: -
cdr3_aa: CSASTPNQPQHF
cdr3_nt: TGCAGTGCTAGCACCCCTAATCAGCCCCAGCATTTT

v_call: TRBV5-1
clone_size: few
j_call: TRBJ2-3
d_call: -
cdr3_aa: CASSPQGHITDTQYF
cdr3_nt: TGCGCCAGCAGCCCCCAGGGGCATATCACAGATACGCAGTATTTT

v_call: TRBV28
clone_size: -
j_call: TRBJ2-2
d_call: TRBD2
cdr3_aa: CASSLAGDTGELFF
cdr3_nt: TGTGCCAGCTCACTAGCGGGTGACACCGGGGAGCTGTTTTTT

v_call: TRBV11-2
clone_size: many
j_call: TRBJ2-7
d_call: -
cdr3_aa: CASSLGAEGQYF
cdr3_nt: TGTGCCAGCAGCTTGGGGGCGGAAGGTCAGTACTTC

v_call: TRBV20-1
clone_size: many
j_call: TRBJ1-5
d_call: -
cdr3_aa: CSARDESGRGLIAQHF
cdr3_nt: TGCAGTGCTAGAGACGAGTCAGGGAGGGGGTTAATAGCCCAGCATTTT

v_call: TRBV29-1
clone_size: many
j_call: TRBJ2-3
d_call: -
cdr3_aa: CSVRDFSGTDTQYF
cdr3_nt: TGCAGCGTTCGAGACTTTAGTGGTACGGATACGCAGTATTTT

v_call: TRBV12-3/TRBV12-4
clone_size: many
j_call: TRBJ2-2
d_call: -
cdr3_aa: CASSFAFVGELFF
cdr3_nt: TGTGCCAGCAGTTTTGCTTTCGTCGGGGAGCTGTTTTTT

v_call: TRBV7-2
clone_size: many
j_call: TRBJ2-2
d_call: TRBD1
cdr3_aa: CASSLTGVETGELFF
cdr3_nt: TGTGCCAGCAGTCTTACAGGGGTGGAGACCGGGGAGCTGTTTTTT

v_call: TRBV12-3/TRBV12-4
clone_size: many
j_call: TRBJ2-2
d_call: TRBD2
cdr3_aa: CASRRLAGDTGELFF
cdr3_nt: TGTGCCAGCAGGAGACTAGCGGGAGACACCGGGGAGCTGTTTTTT

v_call: TRBV29-1
clone_size: many
j_call: TRBJ2-1
d_call: -
cdr3_aa: CSVARGNNSYNEQFF
cdr3_nt: TGCAGCGTTGCTCGGGGGAACAACTCCTACAATGAGCAGTTCTTC

v_call: TRBV20-1
clone_size: -
j_call: TRBJ2-7
d_call: -
cdr3_aa: CRAGGLYEQYF
cdr3_nt: TGCAGGGCTGGGGGTCTATACGAGCAGTACTTC

v_call: TRBV5-1
clone_size: many
j_call: TRBJ1-5
d_call: TRBD1
cdr3_aa: CASSLAGGSNQPQHF
cdr3_nt: TGCGCCAGCAGCTTGGCAGGGGGCAGCAATCAGCCCCAGCATTTT

v_call: TRBV20-1
clone_size: many
j_call: TRBJ2-1
d_call: -
cdr3_aa: CSAPEINLRSYNEQFF
cdr3_nt: TGCAGTGCCCCTGAGATCAACCTCCGTTCCTACAATGAGCAGTTCTTC

v_call: TRBV20-1
clone_size: -
j_call: TRBJ2-1
d_call: -
cdr3_aa: CSGPALGGRSDSYNEQFF
cdr3_nt: TGCAGTGGCCCGGCTCTGGGGGGTCGTAGTGACTCCTACAATGAGCAGTTCTTC

v_call: TRBV11-2
clone_size: -
j_call: TRBJ2-1
d_call: -
cdr3_aa: CASSPKERVYEQFF
cdr3_nt: TGTGCCAGCAGCCCGAAGGAGAGAGTCTATGAGCAGTTCTTC

v_call: TRBV10-3
clone_size: many
j_call: TRBJ1-2
d_call: -
cdr3_aa: CAISEGRENYGYTF
cdr3_nt: TGTGCCATCAGTGAAGGCAGGGAAAACTATGGCTACACCTTC

v_call: TRBV7-3
clone_size: many
j_call: TRBJ2-5
d_call: TRBD2
cdr3_aa: CASSPGTREETQYF
cdr3_nt: TGTGCCAGCAGCCCTGGGACTAGGGAAGAGACCCAGTACTTC

v_call: TRBV20-1
clone_size: many
j_call: TRBJ2-5
d_call: -
cdr3_aa: CSVLDGPGWSQYF
cdr3_nt: TGCAGTGTCCTCGACGGCCCGGGGTGGTCCCAGTACTTC

v_call: TRBV28
clone_size: many
j_call: TRBJ2-5
d_call: -
cdr3_aa: CATIGRNQETQYF
cdr3_nt: TGTGCCACCATAGGAAGGAACCAAGAGACCCAGTACTTC

v_call: TRBV11-2
clone_size: -
j_call: TRBJ2-3
d_call: -
cdr3_aa: CASSFLGSTQYF
cdr3_nt: TGTGCCAGCAGCTTCTTGGGGAGTACGCAGTATTTT

v_call: TRBV12-3/TRBV12-4
clone_size: many
j_call: TRBJ2-7
d_call: TRBD2
cdr3_aa: CASSPHGTSLDKQYF
cdr3_nt: TGTGCCAGCAGTCCCCACGGGACTAGCTTAGATAAGCAGTACTTC

v_call: TRBV29-1
clone_size: -
j_call: TRBJ2-3
d_call: TRBD2
cdr3_aa: CSVATSGRPTDTQYF
cdr3_nt: TGCAGCGTTGCGACTAGCGGGAGGCCTACAGATACGCAGTATTTT

v_call: TRBV27
clone_size: many
j_call: TRBJ2-3
d_call: TRBD2
cdr3_aa: CASRGSGTSGVRLRDTQYF
cdr3_nt: TGTGCCAGCAGGGGGTCCGGGACTAGCGGGGTACGCCTGCGAGATACGCAGTATTTT

v_call: TRBV12-3/TRBV12-4
clone_size: few
j_call: TRBJ2-1
d_call: -
cdr3_aa: CASSLRSRYNEQFF
cdr3_nt: TGTGCCAGCAGTTTAAGAAGCCGCTACAATGAGCAGTTCTTC

v_call: TRBV24-1
clone_size: many
j_call: TRBJ2-6
d_call: -
cdr3_aa: CATSDSDSSGANVLTF
cdr3_nt: TGTGCCACCAGTGATTCGGACAGCTCTGGGGCCAACGTCCTGACTTTC

v_call: TRBV5-1
clone_size: few
j_call: TRBJ1-1
d_call: -
cdr3_aa: CASSLDEGRVTEAFF
cdr3_nt: TGCGCCAGCAGCTTGGATGAGGGTAGGGTCACTGAAGCTTTCTTT

v_call: TRBV27
clone_size: many
j_call: TRBJ2-2
d_call: -
cdr3_aa: CASSFERAATGELFF
cdr3_nt: TGTGCCAGCAGTTTTGAGAGGGCTGCCACCGGGGAGCTGTTTTTT

v_call: TRBV20-1
clone_size: many
j_call: TRBJ2-2
d_call: -
cdr3_aa: CSARGGSTGELFF
cdr3_nt: TGCAGTGCTAGAGGAGGGAGCACCGGGGAGCTGTTTTTT